These 26 T cell receptor beta chains came from one sample sequenced in a study of T cell repertoires in cytomegalovirus infection. Via MiXCR, TCRdb re-called the reads, giving one row per CDR3 protein. The data show around 550,000 distinct CDR3 sequences, with approximately 25% seen just once and 13% held by the top ten. Sequenced material: PBMCs. The receptors shown here come from a human donor in good health (CMV status not recorded). Some clones in this sample may be carry-over from other donors' samples.

CDR3 residues: CASSQNLNTEAFF. For the CDR3, the DNA is TGTGCCAGCAGCCAAAACCTGAACACTGAAGCTTTCTTT. V and J are TRBV7-9 and TRBJ1-1; no clear D gene. Trimming removed 5 bases at V and 0 bases at J, with 7 bases between. Per germline, CDR1 SEHNR and CDR2 FQNEAQ (reference sequence). The CDR3 spans 13 residues.

This clonotype was counted a few times. The chain is built from TRBV11-2 and TRBJ2-1, with D unclear. Germline V CDR1 and CDR2: SGHAT, FQNNGV. Between the trimmed V and J ends, which lost 5 bases and 0 bases, there was a span of 14 bases. This CDR3 region has 16 residues. The CDR3 here is CASSRAAESSYNEQFF. The CDR3 bases are TGTGCCAGCAGCCGCGCGGCGGAAAGCTCCTACAATGAGCAGTTCTTC.

The chain couples TRBV20-1 to TRBJ2-5, with unresolved D. Germline CDR1 DFQATT, CDR2 SNEGSKA (reference sequence). V was clipped by 2 bases and J by 3 bases, with 10 bases between them. The CDR3 totals 13 residues. CDR3 residues: CSARSQWEETQYF. As DNA, the CDR3 is TGCAGTGCTAGAAGCCAATGGGAAGAGACCCAGTACTTC.

This clonotype was seen more than once but under ten times. The chain joins TRBV12-3 or TRBV12-4 to TRBJ1-5; TRBD1 is a possible D gene (5 bases). V was clipped by 8 bases and J by 6 bases, with 17 bases between them. CDR3 length: 14 residues. The CDR3 loop is CASAWGGGIQPQHF. CDR3 in DNA: TGTGCCAGCGCTTGGGGGGGAGGGATTCAGCCCCAGCATTTT.

V is TRBV28 and J is TRBJ1-2; possible D gene TRBD1, 6 bases. The V gene lost 8 bases and the J gene lost 5 bases, with 21 bases spanning the gap. The germline CDR1 and CDR2 sequences are MDHEN and SYDVKM. This CDR3 contains 15 residues. CDR3 sequence (DNA): TGTGCCAGCGGGTTACAGGGTCCCCTAGGGTATGGCTACACCTTC. Translating gives CASGLQGPLGYGYTF.

This clonotype showed up many times. This sequence joins TRBV7-9 and TRBJ1-2; weak D call: TRBD1 (5 bases). CDR1 is SEHNR, CDR2 FQNEAQ, per germline (reference sequence). The CDR3 loop spans 18 amino acids. V was cut by 7 bases and J by 4 bases, with 28 bases left in between. The CDR3 loop reads CASTSSLQDKPLGYGYTF. CDR3 bases: TGTGCCAGCACTAGCAGTCTGCAGGACAAGCCTTTAGGCTATGGCTACACCTTC.

This clonotype was observed at least ten times. The rearrangement joins TRBV12-3 or TRBV12-4 to TRBJ1-1, with TRBD1 as a possible D gene (5 bases). V shed 2 bases and J shed 5 bases, with 9 bases lying between them. This CDR3 comprises 13 residues. CDR3 sequence (DNA): TGTGCCAGCAGTTTATCTTGGGGGACTGAAGCTTTCTTT. The encoded protein is CASSLSWGTEAFF.

The chain employs TRBV7-4 and TRBJ1-3, with D perhaps TRBD1 (5 bases). The V gene's germline CDR1 is SGHVT and CDR2 SQSDAQ. The CDR3 runs to 14 residues. Trimming cost V 2 bases and J 2 bases, with 7 bases left between them. The CDR3 protein is CASSLQGTGNTIYF. The CDR3 region has the DNA TGTGCCAGCAGCTTACAGGGTACTGGAAACACCATATATTTT.

This clonotype was seen at least ten times. The genes are TRBV6-1 and TRBJ1-1; TRBD1 is a possible D gene (6 bases). V was trimmed by 0 bases and J by 9 bases, leaving 11 bases between them. The CDR3 has 13 amino acids. The germline V gene has CDR1 MNHNS and CDR2 SASEGT. DNA of the CDR3: TGTGCCAGCAGTGAAGCGGGGGGCGTCCAAGCTTTCTTT. It translates to CASSEAGGVQAFF.

The V gene is TRBV20-1, the J gene TRBJ2-7, with 7 bases aligning to TRBD2. J lost 3 bases, V lost 0 bases, and 8 bases had no gene match. CDR1 is DFQATT and CDR2 is SNEGSKA in the germline V gene (reference sequence). The CDR3 consists of 15 residues. Written as DNA, the CDR3 is TGCAGTGCTAGAGATCGGCTAGCGGCATACTACGAGCAGTACTTC. Protein: CSARDRLAAYYEQYF.

This clonotype came up many times. This rearrangement joins TRBV7-8 to TRBJ1-1, with 11 bases lining up with TRBD1. The germline V gene encodes CDR1 SGHVS and CDR2 FQNEAQ. The trim removed 2 bases at V and 7 bases at J, leaving 6 bases unmatched. This CDR3 has 15 residues. The CDR3 bases are TGTGCCAGCAGCTTAAGGAGGACAGGGGGCCTTGAAGCTTTCTTT. Its translation: CASSLRRTGGLEAFF. The variable domain in full, completed from reference TRBV7-8 and TRBJ1-1, reads GAGVSQSPRYKVAKRGQDVALRCDPISGHVSLFWYQQALGQGPEFLTYFQNEAQLDKSGLPSDRFFAERPEGSVSTLKIQRTQQEDSAVYLCASSLRRTGGLEAFFGQGTRLTVV.

The chain links TRBV5-4 to TRBJ2-5; 7 bases are shared with TRBD2. The CDR3 is made up of 16 amino acids. Germline V gene sequence: CDR1 SGHNT, CDR2 YYREEE (reference sequence). V was clipped by 0 bases and J by 5 bases; unmatched bases: 10. Written as DNA, the CDR3 is TGTGCCAGCAGCTTGGTCCGTGTGCGGGAGAGGGAGACCCAGTACTTC. Its protein is CASSLVRVRERETQYF.

This chain uses TRBV10-1 with TRBJ2-3; D may be TRBD2 (5 bases). There are 14 residues in the CDR3. Germline CDR1 WNHNN, CDR2 SYGVQD (reference sequence). V was pared by 8 bases and J by 5 bases, with 17 bases between. CDR3 residues: CASPQGGRGDTQYF. In nucleotides, the CDR3 is TGCGCCAGCCCCCAAGGTGGGAGAGGAGATACGCAGTATTTT.

This clonotype was seen more than once but under ten times. The chain links TRBV7-2 to TRBJ1-3; no clear D gene. This CDR3 is 14 amino acids long. The germline gives CDR1 SGHTA, CDR2 FQGNSA. V lost 3 bases to trimming and J lost 4 bases, with 10 bases between them. In nucleotides, the CDR3 is TGTGCCAGCAGCTTCGGGGAGTCAGGAAACACCATATATTTT. This encodes CASSFGESGNTIYF.

There are a few counts of this clonotype. The chain employs TRBV4-1 and TRBJ1-2; D is undetermined. Trimming stripped 0 bases from V and 1 base from J, with 9 bases between. This CDR3 has 15 amino acids. The germline V gene encodes CDR1 MGHRA and CDR2 YSYEKL. The CDR3 loop reads CASSQDRGLNYGYTF. In DNA, the CDR3 is TGCGCCAGCAGCCAAGATAGAGGCCTTAACTATGGCTACACCTTC.

The sample holds a few counts of this clonotype. The chain joins TRBV20-1 to TRBJ1-3; no reliable D call. From germline, CDR1 is DFQATT and CDR2 SNEGSKA (reference sequence). This CDR3 spans 14 amino acids. V lost 6 bases and J 3 bases, leaving 15 bases between the germline ends. CDR3 in DNA: TGCAGTGCCATGAGAGAGAGGGATGGAAACACCATATATTTT. It encodes CSAMRERDGNTIYF.

Many counts were recorded for this clonotype. The rearrangement uses TRBV28 and TRBJ1-1; TRBD1 agrees at 7 bases. This CDR3 has 15 amino acids. Unmatched junction bases numbered 9, after V lost 8 bases and J lost 0 bases. Germline CDR1 and CDR2: MDHEN and SYDVKM. CDR3 nucleotide sequence: TGTGCCAGCTCGAAGGGGGCTCTAATGAACACTGAAGCTTTCTTT. This gives the protein CASSKGALMNTEAFF. Together with reference TRBV28 and TRBJ1-1, the CDR3 gives the full variable domain: DVKVTQSSRYLVKRTGEKVFLECVQDMDHENMFWYRQDPGLGLRLIYFSYDVKMKEKGDIPEGYSVSREKKERFSLILESASTNQTSMYLCASSKGALMNTEAFFGQGTRLTVV.

V is TRBV19 and J is TRBJ1-1; 8 bases are a match to TRBD1. With 6 bases clipped from V and 5 bases from J, the junction kept 5 bases outside the gene matches. CDR1 and CDR2 (germline): LNHDA, SQIVND (reference sequence). This CDR3 is 13 amino acids long. CDR3 nucleotide sequence: TGTGCCAGTAGCACAGGGGGGAGGACTGAAGCTTTCTTT. Encoded protein: CASSTGGRTEAFF.

The chain joins TRBV7-2 to TRBJ2-1; unclear D gene. V lost 5 bases to trimming and J lost 2 bases, with 10 bases between them. This CDR3 contains 14 residues. In germline, CDR1 is SGHTA, CDR2 FQGNSA. In nucleotides, the CDR3 is TGTGCCAGCAGCCACTCGACGGCCTACAATGAGCAGTTCTTC. Residues: CASSHSTAYNEQFF.

CDR3 in DNA: TGTGCCAGCAGCTTAGAGGGGGGGCGGTACACTGAAGCTTTCTTT. Protein: CASSLEGGRYTEAFF. This sequence joins TRBV11-2 and TRBJ1-1; possibly TRBD1 for D (6 bases). With 0 bases removed from V and 3 bases from J, the gap between germline ends came to 11 bases. Germline V gene data show CDR1 as SGHAT and CDR2 as FQNNGV. The CDR3 is 15 amino acids. The variable domain in full, completed from reference TRBV11-2 and TRBJ1-1, reads EAGVAQSPRYKIIEKRQSVAFWCNPISGHATLYWYQQILGQGPKLLIQFQNNGVVDDSQLPKDRFSAERLKGVDSTLKIQPAKLEDSAVYLCASSLEGGRYTEAFFGQGTRLTVV.

This chain uses TRBV30 with TRBJ1-2, with a weak D call TRBD1 (5 bases). V dropped 2 bases and J dropped 4 bases, with 11 bases sitting between them. The germline gives CDR1 GTSNPN, CDR2 SVGIG (reference sequence). The CDR3 has 13 amino acids. CDR3 in amino acids: CAWSWEGSYGYTF. CDR3 nucleotide sequence: TGTGCCTGGAGTTGGGAGGGGAGCTATGGCTACACCTTC. The whole variable domain, remainder taken from reference TRBV30 and TRBJ1-2, is SQTIHQWPATLVQPVGSPLSLECTVEGTSNPNLYWYRQAAGRGLQLLFYSVGIGQISSEVPQNLSASRPQDRQFILSSKKLLLSDSGFYLCAWSWEGSYGYTFGSGTRLTVV.

This clonotype occurred many times. The chain carries TRBV12-3 or TRBV12-4 and TRBJ2-7, with D possibly matching TRBD1 (6 bases). This CDR3 region has 12 residues. V was trimmed by 4 bases and J by 5 bases, leaving 9 bases between them. The CDR3 spells CASSSNRDEQYF. The CDR3 DNA follows: TGTGCCAGCAGTTCCAACAGGGACGAGCAGTACTTC.

This clonotype turned up a few times. V is TRBV5-4 and J is TRBJ2-7; TRBD2 aligns across 7 bases. CDR1 is SGHNT, CDR2 YYREEE, per germline (reference sequence). The length of the CDR3 is 14 residues. V was clipped by 4 bases and J by 3 bases; unmatched bases: 7. The CDR3 DNA sequence: TGTGCCAGCAGCCCGGGGGGACTTGTCTACGAGCAGTACTTC. Residues: CASSPGGLVYEQYF.

The chain links TRBV5-4 to TRBJ1-2; weak D call: TRBD1 (5 bases). This CDR3 is 14 amino acids long. Trimming took 1 base from V and 4 from J, leaving 11 bases between them. CDR1 SGHNT and CDR2 YYREEE come from the germline V gene (reference sequence). CDR3 sequence reads: CASSLNRQLYGYTF. The CDR3 DNA reads as TGTGCCAGCAGCTTGAATCGACAGCTCTATGGCTACACCTTC.

The chain is built from TRBV6-5 and TRBJ2-2, with 9 bases that match TRBD2. CDR3 length: 16 residues. V dropped 5 bases and J dropped 1; count of bases not matched to a gene: 5. Germline CDR1 reads MNHEY; CDR2 reads SVGAGI. CDR3 DNA sequence: TGTGCCAGCAGTAGGGGACTAGCTAGGAACACCGGGGAGCTGTTTTTT. Translation gives CASSRGLARNTGELFF.

The chain joins TRBV6-1 to TRBJ2-3; D remains ambiguous. CDR1 is MNHNS, CDR2 SASEGT, per germline. V was cut by 7 bases and J by 1 base, with 6 bases left in between. This CDR3 is 12 amino acids long. The CDR3, as DNA: TGTGCCAGCAAATGGGGCACAGATACGCAGTATTTT. Translation: CASKWGTDTQYF.